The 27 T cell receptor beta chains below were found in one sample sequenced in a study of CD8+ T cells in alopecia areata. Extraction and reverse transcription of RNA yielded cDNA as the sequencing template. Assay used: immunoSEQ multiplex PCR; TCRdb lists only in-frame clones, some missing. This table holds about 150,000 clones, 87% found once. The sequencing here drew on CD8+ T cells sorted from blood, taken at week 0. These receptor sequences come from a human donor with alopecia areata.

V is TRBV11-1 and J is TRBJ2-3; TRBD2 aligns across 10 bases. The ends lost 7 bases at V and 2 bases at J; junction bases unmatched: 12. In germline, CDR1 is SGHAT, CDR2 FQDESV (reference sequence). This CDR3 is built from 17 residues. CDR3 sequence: CASTLGASGRATDTQYF. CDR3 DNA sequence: TGTGCCAGCACCCTAGGGGCCAGCGGGAGGGCCACAGATACGCAGTATTTT.

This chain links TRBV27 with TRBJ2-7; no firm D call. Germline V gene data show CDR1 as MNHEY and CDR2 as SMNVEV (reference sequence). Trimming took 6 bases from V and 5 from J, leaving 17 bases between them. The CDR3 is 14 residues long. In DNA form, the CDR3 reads TGTGCCAGCAGACGGCCTCGAGGTGGGGACGAGCAGTACTTC. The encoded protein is CASRRPRGGDEQYF.

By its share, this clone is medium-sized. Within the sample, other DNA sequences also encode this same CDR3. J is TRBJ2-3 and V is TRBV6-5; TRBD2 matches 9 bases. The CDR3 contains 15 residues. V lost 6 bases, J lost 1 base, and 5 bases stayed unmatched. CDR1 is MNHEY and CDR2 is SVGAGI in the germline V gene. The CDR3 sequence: CASRAGLAGTDTQYF. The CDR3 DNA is TGTGCCAGCAGGGCGGGACTAGCAGGCACAGATACGCAGTATTTT.

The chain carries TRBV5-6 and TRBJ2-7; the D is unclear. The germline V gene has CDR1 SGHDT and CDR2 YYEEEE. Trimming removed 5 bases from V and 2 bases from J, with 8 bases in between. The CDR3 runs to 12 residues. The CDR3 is CASSSSTYEQYF. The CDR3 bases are TGTGCCAGCAGTTCTAGTACCTACGAGCAGTACTTC.

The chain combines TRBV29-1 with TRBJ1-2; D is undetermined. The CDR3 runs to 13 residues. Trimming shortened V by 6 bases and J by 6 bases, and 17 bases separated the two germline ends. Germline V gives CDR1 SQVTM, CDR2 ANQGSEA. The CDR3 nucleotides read TGCAGCGTGAAACACCCCGGGGTTGATGGCTACACCTTC. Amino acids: CSVKHPGVDGYTF.

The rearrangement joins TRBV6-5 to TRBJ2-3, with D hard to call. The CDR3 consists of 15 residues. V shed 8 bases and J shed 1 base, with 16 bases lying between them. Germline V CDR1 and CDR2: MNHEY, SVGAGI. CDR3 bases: TGTGCCAGCTCCCCTAGTGGGTATGGCACAGATACGCAGTATTTT. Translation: CASSPSGYGTDTQYF.

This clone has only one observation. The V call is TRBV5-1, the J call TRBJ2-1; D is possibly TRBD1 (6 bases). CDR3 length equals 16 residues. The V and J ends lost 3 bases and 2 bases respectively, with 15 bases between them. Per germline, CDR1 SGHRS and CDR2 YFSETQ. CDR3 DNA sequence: TGCGCCAGCAGCTACTACCGGGACATAGCCTACAATGAGCAGTTCTTC. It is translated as CASSYYRDIAYNEQFF.

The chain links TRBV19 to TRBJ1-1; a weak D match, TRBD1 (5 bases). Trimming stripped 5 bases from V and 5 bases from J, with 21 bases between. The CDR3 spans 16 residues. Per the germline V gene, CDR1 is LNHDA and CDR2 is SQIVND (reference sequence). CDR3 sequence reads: CASSDTTTLGATEAFF. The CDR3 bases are TGTGCCAGTAGTGATACAACCACCCTCGGGGCAACTGAAGCTTTCTTT.

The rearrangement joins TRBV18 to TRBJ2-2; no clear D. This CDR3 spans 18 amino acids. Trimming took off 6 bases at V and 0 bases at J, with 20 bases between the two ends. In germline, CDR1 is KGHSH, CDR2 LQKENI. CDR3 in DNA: TGTGCCAGCTCGCCGCAGAATATAGGCGCCCCGAACACCGGGGAGCTGTTTTTT. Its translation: CASSPQNIGAPNTGELFF.

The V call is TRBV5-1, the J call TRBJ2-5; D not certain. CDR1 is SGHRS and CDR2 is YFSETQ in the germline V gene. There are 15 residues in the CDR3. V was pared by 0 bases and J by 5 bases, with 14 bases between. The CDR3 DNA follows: TGCGCCAGCAGCTTGGGGTCTCTCTTCGGGGAGACCCAGTACTTC. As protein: CASSLGSLFGETQYF.

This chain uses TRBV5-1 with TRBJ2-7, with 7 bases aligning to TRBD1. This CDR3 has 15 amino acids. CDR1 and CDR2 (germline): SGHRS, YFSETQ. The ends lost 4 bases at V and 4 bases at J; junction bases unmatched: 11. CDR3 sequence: CASSKPDRTEYEQYF. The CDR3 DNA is TGCGCCAGCAGCAAACCGGACAGGACCGAGTACGAGCAGTACTTC.

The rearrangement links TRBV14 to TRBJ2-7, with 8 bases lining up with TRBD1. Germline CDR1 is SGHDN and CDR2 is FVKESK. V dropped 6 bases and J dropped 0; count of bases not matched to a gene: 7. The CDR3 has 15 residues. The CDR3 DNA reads TGTGCCAGCAGACCCACGACAGGGGTCTCCTACGAGCAGTACTTC. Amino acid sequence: CASRPTTGVSYEQYF. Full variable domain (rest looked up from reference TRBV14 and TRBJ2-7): EAGVTQFPSHSVIEKGQTVTLRCDPISGHDNLYWYRRVMGKEIKFLLHFVKESKQDESGMPNNRFLAERTGGTYSTLKVQPAELEDSGVYFCASRPTTGVSYEQYFGPGTRLTVT.

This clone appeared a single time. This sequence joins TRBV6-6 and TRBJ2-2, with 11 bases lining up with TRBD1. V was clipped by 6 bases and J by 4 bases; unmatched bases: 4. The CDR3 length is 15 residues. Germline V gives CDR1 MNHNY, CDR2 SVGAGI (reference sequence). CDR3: CASSGQGAVTGELFF. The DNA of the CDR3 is TGTGCCAGCAGCGGACAGGGGGCGGTCACCGGGGAGCTGTTTTTT.

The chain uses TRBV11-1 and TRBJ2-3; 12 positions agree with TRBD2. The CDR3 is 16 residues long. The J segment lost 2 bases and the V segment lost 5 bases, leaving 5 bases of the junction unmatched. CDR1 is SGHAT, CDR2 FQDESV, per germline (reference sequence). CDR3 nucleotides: TGTGCCAGCAGCCCTAGACTAGCGGGGGACACAGATACGCAGTATTTT. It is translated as CASSPRLAGDTDTQYF.

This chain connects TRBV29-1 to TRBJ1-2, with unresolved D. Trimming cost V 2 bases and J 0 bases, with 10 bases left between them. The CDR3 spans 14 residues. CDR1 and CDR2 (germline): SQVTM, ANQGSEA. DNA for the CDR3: TGCAGCGTTGAATGGCAGACAACTAACTATGGCTACACCTTC. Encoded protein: CSVEWQTTNYGYTF.

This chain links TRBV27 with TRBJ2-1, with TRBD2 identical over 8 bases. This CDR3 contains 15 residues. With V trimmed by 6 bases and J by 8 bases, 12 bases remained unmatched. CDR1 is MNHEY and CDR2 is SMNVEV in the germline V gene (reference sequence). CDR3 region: CASRLREGGIDEQFF. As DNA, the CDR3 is TGTGCCAGCAGACTCCGGGAGGGTGGCATTGATGAGCAGTTCTTC.

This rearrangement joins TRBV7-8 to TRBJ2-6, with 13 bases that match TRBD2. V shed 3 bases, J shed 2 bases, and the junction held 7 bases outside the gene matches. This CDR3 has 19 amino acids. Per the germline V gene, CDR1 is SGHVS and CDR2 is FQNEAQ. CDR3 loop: CASSFPRLAGGPGANVLTF. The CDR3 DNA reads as TGTGCCAGCAGCTTCCCACGACTAGCGGGAGGCCCTGGGGCCAACGTCCTGACTTTC.

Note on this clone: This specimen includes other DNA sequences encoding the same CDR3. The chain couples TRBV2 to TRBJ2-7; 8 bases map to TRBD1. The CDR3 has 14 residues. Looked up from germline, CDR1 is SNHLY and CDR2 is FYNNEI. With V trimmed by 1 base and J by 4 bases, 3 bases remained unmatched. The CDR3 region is CASSEGRQGYEQYF. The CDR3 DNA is TGTGCCAGCAGTGAAGGGAGACAGGGGTACGAGCAGTACTTC.

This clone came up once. The CDR3 is CASGDRAEAFF. CDR3 bases: TGTGCCAGCGGGGACAGGGCTGAAGCTTTCTTT. V gene TRBV6-1 combines with J gene TRBJ1-1; 9 positions agree with TRBD1. V gave up 8 bases and J gave up 6 bases; unmatched junction bases: 1. The CDR3 length is 11 residues. Germline CDR1 is MNHNS and CDR2 is SASEGT.

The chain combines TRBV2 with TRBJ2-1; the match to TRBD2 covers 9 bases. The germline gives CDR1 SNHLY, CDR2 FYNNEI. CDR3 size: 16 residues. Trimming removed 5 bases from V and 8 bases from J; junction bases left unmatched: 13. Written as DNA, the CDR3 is TGTGCCAGCAGTCCCTGGTCTAGCGGGGTGGGGGATGAGCAGTTCTTC. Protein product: CASSPWSSGVGDEQFF.

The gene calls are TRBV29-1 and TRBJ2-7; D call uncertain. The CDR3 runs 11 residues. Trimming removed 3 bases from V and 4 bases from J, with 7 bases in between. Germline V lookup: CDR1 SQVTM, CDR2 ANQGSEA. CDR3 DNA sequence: TGCAGCGTTGATAACAGTTACGAGCAGTACTTC. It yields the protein CSVDNSYEQYF.

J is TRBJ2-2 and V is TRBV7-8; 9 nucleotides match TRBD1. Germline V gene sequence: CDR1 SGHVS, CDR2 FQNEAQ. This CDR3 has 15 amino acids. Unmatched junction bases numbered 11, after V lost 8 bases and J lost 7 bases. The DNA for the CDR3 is TGTGCCAGCTTAGCCAGTGGACAGGGGCGCGGGGAGCTGTTTTTT. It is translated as CASLASGQGRGELFF.

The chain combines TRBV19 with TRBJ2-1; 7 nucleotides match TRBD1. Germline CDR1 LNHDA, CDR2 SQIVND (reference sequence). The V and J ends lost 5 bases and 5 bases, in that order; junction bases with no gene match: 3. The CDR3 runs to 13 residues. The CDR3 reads CASSWTGDNEQFF. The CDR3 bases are TGTGCCAGTAGTTGGACAGGCGACAATGAGCAGTTCTTC.

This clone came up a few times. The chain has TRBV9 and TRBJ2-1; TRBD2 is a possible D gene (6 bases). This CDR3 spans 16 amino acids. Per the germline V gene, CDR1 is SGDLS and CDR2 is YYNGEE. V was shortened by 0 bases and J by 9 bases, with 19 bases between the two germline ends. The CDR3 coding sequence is TGTGCCAGCAGCGTAGGGAGCGGGTTGAATTGGGGTGAGCAGTTCTTC. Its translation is CASSVGSGLNWGEQFF. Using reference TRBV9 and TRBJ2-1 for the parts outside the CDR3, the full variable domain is DSGVTQTPKHLITATGQRVTLRCSPRSGDLSVYWYQQSLDQGLQFLIQYYNGEERAKGNILERFSAQQFPDLHSELNLSSLELGDSALYFCASSVGSGLNWGEQFFGPGTRLTVL.

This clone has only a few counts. CDR3 sequence: CASTIAGFTDTQYF. The CDR3 bases are TGTGCCAGCACCATAGCGGGGTTCACAGATACGCAGTATTTT. The chain is built from TRBV7-9 and TRBJ2-3; 8 bases agree with TRBD2. Germline-derived CDR1 and CDR2 are SEHNR and FQNEAQ (reference sequence). This CDR3 has 14 residues. With 7 bases clipped from V and 2 bases from J, the junction kept 5 bases outside the gene matches.

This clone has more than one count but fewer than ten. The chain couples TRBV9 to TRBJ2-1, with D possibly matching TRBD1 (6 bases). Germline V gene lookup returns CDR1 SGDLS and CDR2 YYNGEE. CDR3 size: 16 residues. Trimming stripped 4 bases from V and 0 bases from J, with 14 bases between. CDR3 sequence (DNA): TGTGCCAGCAGCCCCCCGACAGGCCTCTCCTACAATGAGCAGTTCTTC. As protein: CASSPPTGLSYNEQFF.

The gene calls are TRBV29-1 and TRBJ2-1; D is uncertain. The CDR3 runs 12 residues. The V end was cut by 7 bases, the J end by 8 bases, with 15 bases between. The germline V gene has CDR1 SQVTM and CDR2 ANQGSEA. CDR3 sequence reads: CSALGSDDEQFF. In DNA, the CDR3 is TGCAGCGCCCTGGGGTCCGACGATGAGCAGTTCTTC.